A selection of T cell receptor beta chains follows, all from one sample in a study of cytomegalovirus exposure and HLA in healthy donors. TCRdb keeps only in-frame clones here, not all; method: immunoSEQ multiplex PCR. The sample lists 130,000 or so clones; approximately 80% were seen once. Sequencing was done on a sample of PBMCs. These receptors all come from an older woman in good health and CMV-seronegative. The CDR3 runs from the conserved cysteine through the conserved F or W. Each record gives: clone size, J gene, V gene, D gene, CDR3 DNA, CDR3 protein. D genes are given only for firm matches. Clone sizes are given selectively: once, few, many, or a class where the clone is expanded.

size: .
J: TRBJ2-1
V: TRBV7-8
D: TRBD2
DNA: TGTGCCAGCAGCTCTAGCAGGCTAGCGGGGAACAATGAGCAGTTCTTC
CDR3: CASSSSRLAGNNEQFF

size: .
J: TRBJ1-1
V: TRBV11-2
D: TRBD1
DNA: TGTGCCAGCAGCTTCGGACAGGGGAGGATTCTCGCTGAAGCTTTCTTT
CDR3: CASSFGQGRILAEAFF

size: .
J: TRBJ2-2
V: TRBV5-6
D: TRBD1
DNA: TGTGCCAGCAGCTTGGAGACAGGGACGAACACCGGGGAGCTGTTTTTT
CDR3: CASSLETGTNTGELFF

size: .
J: TRBJ2-3
V: TRBV5-1
D: TRBD2
DNA: TGCGCCAGCAGCTTATCCGGGACTAGCGTCAGGGATACGCAGTATTTT
CDR3: CASSLSGTSVRDTQYF

size: .
J: TRBJ1-2
V: TRBV6-5
D: TRBD1
DNA: TGTGCCAGCAGTTACTCGGGTCAGGGGGGAGGCTACACCTTC
CDR3: CASSYSGQGGGYTF

size: .
J: TRBJ2-7
V: TRBV2
D: .
DNA: TGTGCCAGCAGAGGAATAGACAACTACGAGCAGTACTTC
CDR3: CASRGIDNYEQYF

size: .
J: TRBJ2-2
V: TRBV9
D: .
DNA: TGTGCCAGCAGCTTCCACGGGGGGCCGGGCACCGGGGAGCTGTTTTTT
CDR3: CASSFHGGPGTGELFF

size: once
J: TRBJ2-7
V: TRBV7-3
D: TRBD1
DNA: TGTGCCAGCAGCTTATATTCGAGGGGGCAGAGCTCCTACGAGCAGTACTTC
CDR3: CASSLYSRGQSSYEQYF

size: .
J: TRBJ2-5
V: TRBV5-1
D: TRBD1
DNA: TGCGCCAGCAGCTTGGTAGTCAGGGGGGAGACCCAGTACTTC
CDR3: CASSLVVRGETQYF

size: .
J: TRBJ2-7
V: TRBV28
D: TRBD1
DNA: TGTGCCAGCACACCTCATTGGACAGGGGGCAAATACGAGCAGTACTTC
CDR3: CASTPHWTGGKYEQYF

size: few
J: TRBJ2-1
V: TRBV4-1
D: .
DNA: TGCGCCAGCAGCCGCGTAAATGAGCAGTTCTTC
CDR3: CASSRVNEQFF

size: .
J: TRBJ1-3
V: TRBV14
D: .
DNA: TGTGCCAGCAGGTTGGACAGCTCTGGAAACACCATATATTTT
CDR3: CASRLDSSGNTIYF

size: once
J: TRBJ1-2
V: TRBV5-4
D: TRBD1
DNA: TGTGCCAGCAGCCCAACAGGGGGCGTTGGCTACACCTTC
CDR3: CASSPTGGVGYTF

size: .
J: TRBJ1-2
V: TRBV9
D: .
DNA: TGTGCCAGCAGCTTCGGTGGGAGTCCTAACTATGGCTACACCTTC
CDR3: CASSFGGSPNYGYTF

size: .
J: TRBJ2-3
V: TRBV5-1
D: .
DNA: TGCGCCAGCAGCTTCGACAGGGATACGCAGTATTTT
CDR3: CASSFDRDTQYF

size: .
J: TRBJ1-1
V: TRBV6-1
D: .
DNA: TGTGCCAGCAGTGGAGTCGGTGAAGCTTTCTTT
CDR3: CASSGVGEAFF

size: once
J: TRBJ2-1
V: TRBV7-9
D: TRBD2
DNA: TGTGCCAGCAGCTCCCCGACTAGCGGGAGATTCGATGAGCAGTTCTTC
CDR3: CASSSPTSGRFDEQFF

size: .
J: TRBJ2-1
V: TRBV7-6
D: .
DNA: TGTGCCAGCAGCTTAGTTTTAGGGGCTTACAATGAGCAGTTCTTC
CDR3: CASSLVLGAYNEQFF

size: .
J: TRBJ2-2
V: TRBV29-1
D: TRBD1
DNA: TGCAGCGTTTGGGACAGGGGGTCCACCGGGGAGCTGTTTTTT
CDR3: CSVWDRGSTGELFF

size: .
J: TRBJ2-7
V: TRBV6-1
D: TRBD2
DNA: TGTGCCAGCAGTGCGGTCCTAGCGGGAGGGCCACGGGAGCAGTACTTC
CDR3: CASSAVLAGGPREQYF

size: .
J: TRBJ2-2
V: TRBV6-5
D: TRBD1
DNA: TGTGCCAGCAGAGCAGGACAGGGGGACACCGGGGAGCTGTTTTTT
CDR3: CASRAGQGDTGELFF

size: .
J: TRBJ2-7
V: TRBV10-1
D: TRBD2
DNA: TGCGCCAGCAGTGAGTCCGTTTCTAGCGGGAGTTACGAGCAGTACTTC
CDR3: CASSESVSSGSYEQYF

size: .
J: TRBJ2-7
V: TRBV28
D: TRBD1
DNA: TGTGCCAGCATCCAGGCTGGGGCAGGGGGCTCTCTCGAGCAGTACTTC
CDR3: CASIQAGAGGSLEQYF

size: .
J: TRBJ2-1
V: TRBV28
D: TRBD1
DNA: TGTGCCAGCAGTTCACCGTCCCGGACAGGGATAAGTCAATCCTACAATGAGCAGTTCTTC
CDR3: CASSSPSRTGISQSYNEQFF

size: once
J: TRBJ1-3
V: TRBV13
D: .
DNA: TGTGCCAGCAGCCACGGGACACGGGATGGAAACACCATATATTTT
CDR3: CASSHGTRDGNTIYF

size: .
J: TRBJ1-1
V: TRBV30
D: TRBD1
DNA: TGTGCCTGGACCCCGGGACAGGGGGAAGCTTTCTTT
CDR3: CAWTPGQGEAFF